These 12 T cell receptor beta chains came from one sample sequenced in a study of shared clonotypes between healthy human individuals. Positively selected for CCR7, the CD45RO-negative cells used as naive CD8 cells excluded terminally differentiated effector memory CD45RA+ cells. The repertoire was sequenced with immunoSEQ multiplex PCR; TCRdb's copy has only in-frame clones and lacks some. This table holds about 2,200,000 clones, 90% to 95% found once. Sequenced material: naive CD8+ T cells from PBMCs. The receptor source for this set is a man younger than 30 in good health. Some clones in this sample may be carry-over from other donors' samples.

Here the CDR3 DNA reads TGCGCCAGCATCTCCCAAAACCCCCCGGGATCTAGTGAAAAACTGTTTTTT. Amino acid sequence: CASISQNPPGSSEKLFF. The J gene is TRBJ1-4, the V gene TRBV4-1; D is undetermined. Germline V gives CDR1 MGHRA, CDR2 YSYEKL. V lost 7 bases and J lost 7, with 25 bases in between. This CDR3 comprises 17 residues.

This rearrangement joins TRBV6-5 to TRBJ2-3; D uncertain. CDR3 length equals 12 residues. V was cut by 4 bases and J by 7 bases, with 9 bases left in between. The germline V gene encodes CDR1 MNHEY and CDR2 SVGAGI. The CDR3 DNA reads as TGTGCCAGCAGTTCCGATCGATATACGCAGTATTTT. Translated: CASSSDRYTQYF.

The CDR3 protein is CASSAGTHSNQPQHF. The CDR3 DNA reads TGTGCCAGCAGCGCCGGGACACATAGCAATCAGCCCCAGCATTTT. The rearrangement joins TRBV25-1 to TRBJ1-5; D is possibly TRBD1 (6 bases). This CDR3 comprises 15 residues. V gave up 6 bases and J gave up 0 bases, with 12 bases separating them. Germline CDR1 reads MGHDK; CDR2 reads SYGVNS.

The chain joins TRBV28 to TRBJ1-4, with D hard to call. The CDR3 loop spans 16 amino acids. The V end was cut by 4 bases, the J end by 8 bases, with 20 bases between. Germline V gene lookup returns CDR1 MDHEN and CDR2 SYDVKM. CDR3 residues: CASSSVRATLREKLFF. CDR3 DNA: TGTGCCAGCAGTTCGGTCCGGGCCACCCTTAGGGAAAAACTGTTTTTT.

Written as DNA, the CDR3 is TGTGCCAGCATCCCGTTGAGGGCAGCCTCGGAGACCCAGTACTTC. Encoded protein: CASIPLRAASETQYF. The J gene is TRBJ2-5, the V gene TRBV6-1, with D perhaps TRBD2 (5 bases). The V gene lost 7 bases and the J gene lost 5 bases, with 20 bases spanning the gap. Germline CDR1 and CDR2: MNHNS and SASEGT. This CDR3 has 15 residues.

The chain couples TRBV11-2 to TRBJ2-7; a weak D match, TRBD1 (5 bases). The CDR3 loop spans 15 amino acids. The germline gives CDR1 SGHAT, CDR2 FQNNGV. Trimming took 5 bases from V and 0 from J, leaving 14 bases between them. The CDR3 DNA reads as TGTGCCAGCAGCCCAAGACAGCCAGCCTCCTACGAGCAGTACTTC. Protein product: CASSPRQPASYEQYF.

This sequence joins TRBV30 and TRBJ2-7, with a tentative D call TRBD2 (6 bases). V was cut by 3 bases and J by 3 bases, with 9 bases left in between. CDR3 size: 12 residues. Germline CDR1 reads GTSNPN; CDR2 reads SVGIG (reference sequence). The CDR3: CAWRGGFYEQYF. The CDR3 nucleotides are TGTGCCTGGAGGGGGGGATTCTACGAGCAGTACTTC. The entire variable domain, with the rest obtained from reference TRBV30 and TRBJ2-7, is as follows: SQTIHQWPATLVQPVGSPLSLECTVEGTSNPNLYWYRQAAGRGLQLLFYSVGIGQISSEVPQNLSASRPQDRQFILSSKKLLLSDSGFYLCAWRGGFYEQYFGPGTRLTVT.

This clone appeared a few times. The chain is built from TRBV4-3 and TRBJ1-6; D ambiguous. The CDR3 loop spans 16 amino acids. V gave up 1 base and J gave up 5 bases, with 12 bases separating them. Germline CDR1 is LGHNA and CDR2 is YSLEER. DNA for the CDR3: TGCGCCAGCAGCCAAGTCCGGACGGAAAATAATTCACCCCTCCACTTT. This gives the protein CASSQVRTENNSPLHF.

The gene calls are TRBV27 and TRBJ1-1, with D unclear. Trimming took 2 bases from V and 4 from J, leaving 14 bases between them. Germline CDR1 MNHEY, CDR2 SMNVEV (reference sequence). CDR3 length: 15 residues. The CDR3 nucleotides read TGTGCCAGCAGTTTAAGGTTCGGGTGGGGCACTGAAGCTTTCTTT. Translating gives CASSLRFGWGTEAFF.

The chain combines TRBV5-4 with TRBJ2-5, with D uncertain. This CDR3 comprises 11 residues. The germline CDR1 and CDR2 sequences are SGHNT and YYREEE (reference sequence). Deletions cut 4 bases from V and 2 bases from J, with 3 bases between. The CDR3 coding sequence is TGTGCCAGCAGCACACAAGAGACCCAGTACTTC. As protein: CASSTQETQYF.

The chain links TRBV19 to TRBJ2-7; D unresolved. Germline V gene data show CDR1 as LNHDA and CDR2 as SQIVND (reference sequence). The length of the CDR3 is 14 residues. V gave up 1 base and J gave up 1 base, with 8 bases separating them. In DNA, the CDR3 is TGTGCCAGTAGTATAGGTCTCGGATCCTACGAGCAGTACTTC. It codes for CASSIGLGSYEQYF.

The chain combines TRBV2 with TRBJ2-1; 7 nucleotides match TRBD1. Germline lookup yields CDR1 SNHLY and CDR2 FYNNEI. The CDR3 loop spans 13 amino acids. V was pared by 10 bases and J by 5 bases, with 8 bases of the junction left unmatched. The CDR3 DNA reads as TGTGCCAACTTGAGACAGGGTAACAATGAGCAGTTCTTC. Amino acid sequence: CANLRQGNNEQFF.